Listed below are T cell receptor beta chains from one sample, sequenced in a study of T cells in Graves' hyperthyroidism and ophthalmopathy. TCRdb redid the calling of the multiplex PCR reads with MiXCR, one entry per CDR3 protein. Among about 400,000 distinct CDR3 sequences listed, roughly 25% were seen once. Sequencing was done on a sample of blood. The source of these receptors is a man between 50 and 59 years old with Graves' hyperthyroidism. Each CDR3 is given with its conserved first and last residue. D genes are given only for firm matches. The size field is filled for only some rows; it gives once, few, many or a size class.

j_call v_call clone_size d_call cdr3_nt cdr3_aa
TRBJ2-5 TRBV2 once NA TGTGCCAGCGGATGGGTCCTTCCCGTTCAACAGACCCAGTACTTC CASGWVLPVQQTQYF
TRBJ2-3 TRBV29-1 NA NA TGCAGCGTCGCCCCTTTACGACAGACAGATACGCAGTATTTT CSVAPLRQTDTQYF
TRBJ2-5 TRBV6-1 many NA TGTGCCAGCAGTCCCAGCGGCGGGATACAAGAGACCCAGTACTTC CASSPSGGIQETQYF
TRBJ2-7 TRBV7-3 many TRBD1 TGTGCCAGCAGCTTATACCCCCCGGGACAGGGGGCCTACGAGCAGTACTTC CASSLYPPGQGAYEQYF
TRBJ2-3 TRBV7-9 few NA TGTGCCTATACTAGGGGGGCAGATACGCAGTATTTT CAYTRGADTQYF
TRBJ2-1 TRBV6-1 NA NA TGTGCCAGCAGTGTGAGAGGGACGGGTAATGAGCAGTTCTTC CASSVRGTGNEQFF
TRBJ2-7 TRBV14 NA TRBD2 TGTGCCAGCAGCCAAGATGGACTAGTCTCCTACGAGCAGTACTTC CASSQDGLVSYEQYF
TRBJ2-2 TRBV24-1 NA NA TGTGCCACCAGTGATTTCGGGCCGCACGACAACACCGGGGAGCTGTTTTTT CATSDFGPHDNTGELFF
TRBJ1-5 TRBV7-2 few TRBD1 TGTGCCAGCAGCTTAACAGGACAGGGAAATCAGCCCCAGCATTTT CASSLTGQGNQPQHF
TRBJ2-2 TRBV2 few NA TGTGCCAGCAGTGAAGCGGGCCGGGGCGGGGAGCTGTTTTTT CASSEAGRGGELFF
TRBJ2-5 TRBV3-1 many NA TGTGCCAGCAGCCAAAGGCGGAGTTCGAGCGCCCAAGAGACCCAGTACTTC CASSQRRSSSAQETQYF